The 23 T cell receptor beta chains in this list originate from one sample, sequenced in a study of shared clonotypes between healthy human individuals. Some clones are missing from TCRdb's copy, which holds only in-frame ones; the method was immunoSEQ multiplex PCR. Altogether 740,000 or so clones are present, 55% to 85% being singletons, with the ten largest covering roughly 2%. Sequences were obtained from memory CD4+ T cells sorted from blood. Stated subset: CD45RA-negative fraction. These receptors came from a woman between 25 and 40 years old in good health.

The chain has TRBV5-6 and TRBJ1-4, with D maybe TRBD1 (6 bases). Per germline, CDR1 SGHDT and CDR2 YYEEEE. V was cut by 4 bases and J by 6 bases, with 10 bases left in between. CDR3 length: 13 residues. This CDR3 is CASSNRVDEKLFF. CDR3 nucleotides: TGTGCCAGCAGCAACAGGGTTGATGAAAAACTGTTTTTT.

In the case of this clone: This may be a read error, as it is one base from a much larger clone. Additional DNA sequences in this sample encode the identical CDR3. CDR3 nucleotides: TGCGCCAGCAGCCCGGGGACTAGCGGGATCGAGCAGTACTTC. It encodes CASSPGTSGIEQYF. This sequence joins TRBV5-1 and TRBJ2-7, with 13 nucleotides matching TRBD2. The CDR3 loop spans 14 amino acids. V lost 4 bases to trimming and J lost 6 bases; unmatched junction nucleotides: 4. CDR1 is SGHRS, CDR2 YFSETQ, per germline.

The rearrangement joins TRBV18 to TRBJ2-2; D may be TRBD1 (5 bases). Germline CDR1 reads KGHSH; CDR2 reads LQKENI. V gave up 1 base and J gave up 1 base, with 10 bases separating them. The length of the CDR3 is 16 residues. DNA of the CDR3: TGTGCCAGCTCACCACAGTCGGACAAGAACACCGGGGAGCTGTTTTTT. It yields the protein CASSPQSDKNTGELFF.

J is TRBJ2-1 and V is TRBV15, with 9 nucleotides matching TRBD2. Trimming at V came to 8 bases and at J to 7 bases, leaving 6 bases not matched to a gene. The CDR3 contains 13 residues. Germline assignment: CDR1 LNHNV and CDR2 YYDKDF (reference sequence). The CDR3 DNA reads as TGTGCCACCCGAGCGGGAGGAAGGAATGAGCAGTTCTTC. Its protein is CATRAGGRNEQFF.

V is TRBV5-1 and J is TRBJ2-2, with 9 bases aligning to TRBD2. The CDR3 sequence is 17 residues long. Per the germline V gene, CDR1 is SGHRS and CDR2 is YFSETQ. V lost 1 base to trimming and J lost 7 bases; unmatched junction nucleotides: 11. The chain's CDR3 is CASSLKLAGKTLGELFF. Here the CDR3 DNA reads TGCGCCAGCAGCTTGAAACTAGCGGGTAAGACCCTCGGGGAGCTGTTTTTT. Variable domain in full (rest from reference TRBV5-1 and TRBJ2-2): KAGVTQTPRYLIKTRGQQVTLSCSPISGHRSVSWYQQTPGQGLQFLFEYFSETQRNKGNFPGRFSGRQFSNSRSEMNVSTLELGDSALYLCASSLKLAGKTLGELFFGEGSRLTVL.

The CDR3 protein is CASSDMQGQGGYTF. The CDR3 DNA reads TGTGCCAGCAGTGATATGCAGGGCCAGGGGGGCTACACCTTC. The V call is TRBV6-1, the J call TRBJ1-2; D possibly corresponds to TRBD1 (6 bases). CDR3 length: 14 residues. The germline CDR1 and CDR2 sequences are MNHNS and SASEGT. The V and J ends lost 3 bases and 8 bases respectively, with 16 bases between them.

This chain uses TRBV30 with TRBJ1-1, with D unresolved. The germline gives CDR1 GTSNPN, CDR2 SVGIG (reference sequence). Deletions cut 4 bases from V and 0 bases from J, with 12 bases between. CDR3 length: 14 residues. The CDR3 DNA reads TGTGCCTGGAACGGAGAACAATTGAACACTGAAGCTTTCTTT. Encoded protein: CAWNGEQLNTEAFF.

The genes are TRBV4-2 and TRBJ1-1; D remains unclear. The length of the CDR3 is 14 residues. Germline V gene lookup returns CDR1 LGHNA and CDR2 YNFKEQ. With 0 bases removed from V and 4 bases from J, the gap between germline ends came to 9 bases. The chain's CDR3 is CASSQDWMGTEAFF. In DNA form, the CDR3 reads TGTGCCAGCAGCCAAGACTGGATGGGCACTGAAGCTTTCTTT.

This rearrangement joins TRBV19 to TRBJ2-5; TRBD2 matches at 8 bases. This CDR3 region has 14 residues. Germline CDR1 reads LNHDA; CDR2 reads SQIVND (reference sequence). V lost 7 bases, J lost 2 bases, and 6 bases stayed unmatched. CDR3 sequence (DNA): TGTGCCAGTACTGCGGGAGGCGCGCAAGAGACCCAGTACTTC. Translated, it gives CASTAGGAQETQYF. The full variable domain, its missing parts supplied by reference TRBV19 and TRBJ2-5, is DGGITQSPKYLFRKEGQNVTLSCEQNLNHDAMYWYRQDPGQGLRLIYYSQIVNDFQKGDIAEGYSVSREKKESFPLTVTSAQKNPTAFYLCASTAGGAQETQYFGPGTRLLVL.

The V gene is TRBV18, the J gene TRBJ1-1; no clear D gene. This CDR3 spans 13 amino acids. The V gene lost 6 bases and the J gene lost 0 bases, with 8 bases spanning the gap. Germline V gives CDR1 KGHSH, CDR2 LQKENI. The CDR3 protein is CASSRGMNTEAFF. The CDR3 nucleotides are TGTGCCAGCTCCCGTGGCATGAACACTGAAGCTTTCTTT.

V and J are TRBV11-2 and TRBJ1-3, with D possibly being TRBD1 (5 bases). The CDR3 runs 14 residues. Trimming removed 5 bases from V and 7 bases from J, with 15 bases in between. CDR1 is SGHAT and CDR2 is FQNNGV in the germline V gene. The CDR3 sequence is CASSQVGGTNTIYF. CDR3 DNA sequence: TGTGCCAGCAGCCAAGTGGGGGGTACCAACACCATATATTTT. The entire variable domain, with the rest obtained from reference TRBV11-2 and TRBJ1-3, is as follows: EAGVAQSPRYKIIEKRQSVAFWCNPISGHATLYWYQQILGQGPKLLIQFQNNGVVDDSQLPKDRFSAERLKGVDSTLKIQPAKLEDSAVYLCASSQVGGTNTIYFGEGSWLTVV.

In DNA form, the CDR3 reads TGTGCCAGCAGAAGGAACCGGGACAGGTACTCCTACGAGCAGTACTTC. Amino acids: CASRRNRDRYSYEQYF. The rearrangement joins TRBV2 to TRBJ2-7, with TRBD1 identical over 8 bases. CDR3 length equals 16 residues. Trimming at V came to 6 bases and at J to 0 bases, leaving 10 bases not matched to a gene. The germline V gene has CDR1 SNHLY and CDR2 FYNNEI.

The chain couples TRBV7-8 to TRBJ1-5; the D is unclear. Deletions cut 1 base from V and 0 bases from J, with 7 bases between. There are 15 residues in the CDR3. Per the germline V gene, CDR1 is SGHVS and CDR2 is FQNEAQ. The CDR3 nucleotides read TGTGCCAGCAGCTTAGAGATTCGTAGCAATCAGCCCCAGCATTTT. Amino acid sequence: CASSLEIRSNQPQHF.

This chain connects TRBV4-1 to TRBJ2-5, with 9 bases that match TRBD2. CDR1 is MGHRA and CDR2 is YSYEKL in the germline V gene. With 3 bases clipped from V and 5 bases from J, the junction kept 13 bases outside the gene matches. The CDR3 extends over 17 amino acids. CDR3 in amino acids: CASSQGGLAGVWETQYF. The CDR3 DNA reads TGCGCCAGCAGCCAGGGGGGCTTAGCGGGAGTCTGGGAGACCCAGTACTTC.

This rearrangement joins TRBV28 to TRBJ1-1, with D possibly TRBD1 on 5 matching bases. V lost 7 bases to trimming and J lost 6 bases, with 15 bases between them. The CDR3 extends over 13 amino acids. CDR1 is MDHEN and CDR2 is SYDVKM in the germline V gene. The CDR3 loop is CASIGGGDAEAFF. The DNA for the CDR3 is TGTGCCAGCATTGGGGGAGGGGACGCTGAAGCTTTCTTT.

This chain links TRBV14 with TRBJ2-5; D may be TRBD1 or TRBD2 (5 bases each). The V end lost 3 bases, the J end lost 5 bases, and 19 bases lay between the germline ends. The CDR3 contains 16 residues. Germline lookup yields CDR1 SGHDN and CDR2 FVKESK. In DNA, the CDR3 is TGTGCCAGCAGCCACCTCCTTTTGGGGGAGCGGGAGACCCAGTACTTC. Its protein product is CASSHLLLGERETQYF.

The chain is built from TRBV5-1 and TRBJ2-2; TRBD1 might be the D (6 bases). Trimming took off 4 bases at V and 0 bases at J, with 16 bases between the two ends. CDR1 SGHRS and CDR2 YFSETQ come from the germline V gene. CDR3 length: 17 residues. The CDR3 sequence is CASSTSGTKTNTGELFF. In DNA form, the CDR3 reads TGCGCCAGCAGCACCTCCGGGACAAAAACGAACACCGGGGAGCTGTTTTTT.

The rearrangement joins TRBV6-6 to TRBJ1-1, with unresolved D. The CDR3 is 13 residues long. Germline assignment: CDR1 MNHNY and CDR2 SVGAGI (reference sequence). V lost 7 bases and J 5 bases, leaving 14 bases between the germline ends. DNA for the CDR3: TGTGCCAGCACCCGGACGGAACGAACTGAAGCTTTCTTT. Encoded protein: CASTRTERTEAFF.

V usage is TRBV19 and J usage is TRBJ1-5; D ambiguous. The germline V gene has CDR1 LNHDA and CDR2 SQIVND (reference sequence). This CDR3 spans 15 amino acids. V lost 6 bases and J 1 base, leaving 13 bases between the germline ends. The CDR3 region has the DNA TGTGCCAGTAGCAAGGTGGGTGGGAGCAATCAGCCCCAGCATTTT. It codes for CASSKVGGSNQPQHF.

This clone showed up just once. Being one base from a much bigger clone, this may be a read error. The V gene is TRBV28, the J gene TRBJ2-7; D is perhaps TRBD1 or TRBD2 (6 bases each). CDR1 is MDHEN and CDR2 is SYDVKM in the germline V gene. The V and J ends lost 5 bases and 7 bases respectively, with 18 bases between them. The CDR3 length is 14 residues. CDR3 nucleotides: TGTGCCAGCAGTCTCTCTCCCGGGGGCCGGGAGCAGTACTTC. It codes for CASSLSPGGREQYF. The variable domain in full, completed from reference TRBV28 and TRBJ2-7, reads DVKVTQSSRYLVKRTGEKVFLECVQDMDHENMFWYRQDPGLGLRLIYFSYDVKMKEKGDIPEGYSVSREKKERFSLILESASTNQTSMYLCASSLSPGGREQYFGPGTRLTVT.

Comments on this clone: Different DNA sequences within this sample yield the same CDR3. The chain carries TRBV28 and TRBJ2-7; D is undetermined. The germline CDR1 and CDR2 sequences are MDHEN and SYDVKM. The CDR3 has 11 residues. With 6 bases removed from V and 3 bases from J, the gap between germline ends came to 6 bases. The CDR3 loop reads CASSSNYEQYF. The CDR3, as DNA: TGTGCCAGCAGCTCCAACTACGAGCAGTACTTC.

The gene calls are TRBV15 and TRBJ2-1; 7 positions match TRBD1. Germline loops: CDR1 LNHNV, CDR2 YYDKDF (reference sequence). The CDR3 is made up of 16 amino acids. Losses at the gene ends were 6 bases for V and 1 base for J; bases not matched to a gene: 9. Written as DNA, the CDR3 is TGTGCCACCAGTTCCGACAGGGCCCTATCCTACAATGAGCAGTTCTTC. This translates into CATSSDRALSYNEQFF.

This clone was found a few times. The rearrangement links TRBV6-5 to TRBJ2-1; TRBD1 is a possible D gene (5 bases). This CDR3 is built from 12 residues. V lost 4 bases and J lost 9, with 10 bases in between. Germline CDR1 is MNHEY and CDR2 is SVGAGI. CDR3 sequence reads: CASSSGHSEQFF. The CDR3 region has the DNA TGTGCCAGCAGTTCCGGACACAGTGAGCAGTTCTTC.